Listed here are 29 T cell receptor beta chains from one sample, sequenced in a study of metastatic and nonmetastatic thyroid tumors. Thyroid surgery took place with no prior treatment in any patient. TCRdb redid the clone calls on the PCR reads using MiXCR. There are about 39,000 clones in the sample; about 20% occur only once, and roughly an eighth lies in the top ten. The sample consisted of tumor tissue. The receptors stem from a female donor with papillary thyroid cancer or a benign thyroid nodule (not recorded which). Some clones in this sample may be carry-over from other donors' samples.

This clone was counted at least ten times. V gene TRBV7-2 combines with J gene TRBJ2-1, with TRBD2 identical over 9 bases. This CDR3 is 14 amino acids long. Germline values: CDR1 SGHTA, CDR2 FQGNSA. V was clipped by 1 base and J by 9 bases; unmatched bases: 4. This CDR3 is CASSLGGLALEQFF. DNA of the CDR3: TGTGCCAGCAGCTTAGGTGGACTAGCGCTTGAGCAGTTCTTC.

CDR3 amino acids: CASIQREPTQFF. CDR3 DNA: TGTGCCAGCATCCAGAGGGAGCCCACGCAGTTCTTC. This chain joins TRBV28 and TRBJ2-1; D may be TRBD2 (5 bases). The CDR3 covers 12 residues. Germline lookup yields CDR1 MDHEN and CDR2 SYDVKM. The ends were cut back, 7 bases at V and 12 bases at J, with 16 bases in the middle.

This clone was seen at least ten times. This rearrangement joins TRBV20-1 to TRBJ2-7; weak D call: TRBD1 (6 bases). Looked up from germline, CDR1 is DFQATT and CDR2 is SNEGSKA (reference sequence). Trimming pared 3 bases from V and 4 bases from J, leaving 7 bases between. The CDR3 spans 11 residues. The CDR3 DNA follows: TGCAGTGCTAGGGACAGTTACGAGCAGTACTTC. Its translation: CSARDSYEQYF.

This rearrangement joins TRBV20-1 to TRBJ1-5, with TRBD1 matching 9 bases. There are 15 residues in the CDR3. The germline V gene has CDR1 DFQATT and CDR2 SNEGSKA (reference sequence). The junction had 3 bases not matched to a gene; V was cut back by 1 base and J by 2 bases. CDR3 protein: CSARGDRAGNQPQHF. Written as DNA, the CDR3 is TGCAGTGCTAGAGGGGACAGGGCCGGCAATCAGCCCCAGCATTTT.

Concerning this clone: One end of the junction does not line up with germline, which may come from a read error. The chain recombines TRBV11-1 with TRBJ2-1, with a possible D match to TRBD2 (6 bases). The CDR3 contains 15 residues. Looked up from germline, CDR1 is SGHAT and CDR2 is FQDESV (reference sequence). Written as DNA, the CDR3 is TGTGCCAGCAGCCGCGCCTTAGTACGCGGGAATGATCAGTTCTTC. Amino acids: CASSRALVRGNDQFF.

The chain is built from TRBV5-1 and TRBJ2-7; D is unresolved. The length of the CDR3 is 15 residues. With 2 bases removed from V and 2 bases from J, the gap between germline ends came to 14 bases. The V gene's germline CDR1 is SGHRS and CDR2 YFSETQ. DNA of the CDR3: TGCGCCAGCAGCTTAAGATCTGGTCCTGCCTACGAGCAGTACTTC. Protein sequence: CASSLRSGPAYEQYF. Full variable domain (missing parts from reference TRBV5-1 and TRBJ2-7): KAGVTQTPRYLIKTRGQQVTLSCSPISGHRSVSWYQQTPGQGLQFLFEYFSETQRNKGNFPGRFSGRQFSNSRSEMNVSTLELGDSALYLCASSLRSGPAYEQYFGPGTRLTVT.

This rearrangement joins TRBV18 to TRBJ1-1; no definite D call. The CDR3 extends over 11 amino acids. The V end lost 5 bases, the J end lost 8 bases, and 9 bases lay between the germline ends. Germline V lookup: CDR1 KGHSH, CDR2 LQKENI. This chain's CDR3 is CASSTPSEAFF. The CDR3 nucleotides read TGTGCCAGCTCAACGCCATCCGAAGCTTTCTTT.

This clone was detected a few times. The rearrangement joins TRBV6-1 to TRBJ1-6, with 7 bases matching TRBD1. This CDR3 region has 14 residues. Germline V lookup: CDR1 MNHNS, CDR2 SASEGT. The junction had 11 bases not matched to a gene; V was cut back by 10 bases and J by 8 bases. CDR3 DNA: TGTGCCATCAGAGAAAGACAGGGATATTCACCCCTCCACTTT. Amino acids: CAIRERQGYSPLHF.

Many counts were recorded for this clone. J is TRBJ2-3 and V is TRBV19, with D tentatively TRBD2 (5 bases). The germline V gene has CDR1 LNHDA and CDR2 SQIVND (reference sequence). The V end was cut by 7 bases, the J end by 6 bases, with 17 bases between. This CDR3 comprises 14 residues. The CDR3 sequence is CASNPRAREDTQYF. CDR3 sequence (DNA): TGTGCCAGTAACCCTCGAGCGAGGGAGGATACGCAGTATTTT.

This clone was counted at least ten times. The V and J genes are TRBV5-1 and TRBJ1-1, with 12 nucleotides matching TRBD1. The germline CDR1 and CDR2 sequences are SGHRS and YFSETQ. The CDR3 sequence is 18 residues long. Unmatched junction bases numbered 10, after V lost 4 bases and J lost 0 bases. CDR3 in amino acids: CASSISPGQGALNTEAFF. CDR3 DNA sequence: TGCGCCAGCAGCATCTCCCCGGGACAGGGGGCCCTGAACACTGAAGCTTTCTTT.

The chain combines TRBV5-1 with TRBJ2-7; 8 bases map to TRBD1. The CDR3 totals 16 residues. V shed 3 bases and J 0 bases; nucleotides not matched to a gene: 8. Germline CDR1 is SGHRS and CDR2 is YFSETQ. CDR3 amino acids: CASSSSCTGGSYEQYF. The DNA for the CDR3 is TGCGCCAGCAGCTCGTCCTGTACAGGGGGCTCCTACGAGCAGTACTTC.

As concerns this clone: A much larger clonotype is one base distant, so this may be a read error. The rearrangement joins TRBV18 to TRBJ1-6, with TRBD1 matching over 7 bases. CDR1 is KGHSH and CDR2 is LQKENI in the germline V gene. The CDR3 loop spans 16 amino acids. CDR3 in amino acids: CVSSRGETGNNSPLHF. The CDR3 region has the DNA TGTGTCAGCTCCAGAGGGGAGACAGGGAATAATTCACCCCTCCACTTT.

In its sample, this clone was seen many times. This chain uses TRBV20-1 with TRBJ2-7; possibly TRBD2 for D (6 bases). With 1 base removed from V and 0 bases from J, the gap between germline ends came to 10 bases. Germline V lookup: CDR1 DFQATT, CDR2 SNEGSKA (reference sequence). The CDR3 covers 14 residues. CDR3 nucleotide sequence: TGCAGTGCTAGAGTTATGACTAGCTCCTACGAGCAGTACTTC. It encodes CSARVMTSSYEQYF.

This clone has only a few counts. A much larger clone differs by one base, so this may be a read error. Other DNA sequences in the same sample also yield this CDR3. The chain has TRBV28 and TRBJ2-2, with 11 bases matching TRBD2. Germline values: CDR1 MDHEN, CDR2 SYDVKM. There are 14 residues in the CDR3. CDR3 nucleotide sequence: TGTGCCGCCGTGGGTACTAGCGGGAGCGGGGAGCTGCTTTTT. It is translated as CAAVGTSGSGELLF.

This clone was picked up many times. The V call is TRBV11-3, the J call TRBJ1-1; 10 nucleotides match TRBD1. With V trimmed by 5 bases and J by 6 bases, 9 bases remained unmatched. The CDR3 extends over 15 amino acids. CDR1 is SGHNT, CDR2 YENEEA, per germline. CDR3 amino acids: CASSLGTGDVSEAFF. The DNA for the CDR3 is TGTGCCAGCAGCCTAGGGACAGGGGATGTGTCTGAAGCTTTCTTT.

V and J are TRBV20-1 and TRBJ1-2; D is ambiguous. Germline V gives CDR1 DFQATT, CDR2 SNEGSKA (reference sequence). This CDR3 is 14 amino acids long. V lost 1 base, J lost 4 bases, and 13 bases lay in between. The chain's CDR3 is CSARGLGRSYGYTF. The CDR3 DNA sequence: TGCAGTGCTAGAGGACTCGGAAGGAGCTATGGCTACACCTTC.

The CDR3 loop is CASSEDWTGRTGELFF. The CDR3 DNA follows: TGTGCCAGCAGTGAAGATTGGACAGGGCGCACCGGGGAGCTGTTTTTT. This chain connects TRBV2 to TRBJ2-2; TRBD1 matches 8 bases. CDR3 length: 16 amino acids. Per the germline V gene, CDR1 is SNHLY and CDR2 is FYNNEI. The J segment lost 4 bases and the V segment lost 1 base, leaving 5 bases of the junction unmatched.

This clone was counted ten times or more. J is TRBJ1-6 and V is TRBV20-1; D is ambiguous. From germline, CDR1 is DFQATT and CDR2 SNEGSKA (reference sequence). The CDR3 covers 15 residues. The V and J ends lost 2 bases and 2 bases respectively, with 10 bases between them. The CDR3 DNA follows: TGCAGTGCTAGACCGGGTGGGGCCTATAATTCACCCCTCCACTTT. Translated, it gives CSARPGGAYNSPLHF.

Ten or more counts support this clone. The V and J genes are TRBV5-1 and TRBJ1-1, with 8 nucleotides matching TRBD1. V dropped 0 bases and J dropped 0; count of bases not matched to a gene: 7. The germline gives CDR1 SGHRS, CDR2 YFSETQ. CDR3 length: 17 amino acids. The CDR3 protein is CASSLDGQGRMNTEAFF. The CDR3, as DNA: TGCGCCAGCAGCTTGGACGGACAGGGAAGAATGAACACTGAAGCTTTCTTT.

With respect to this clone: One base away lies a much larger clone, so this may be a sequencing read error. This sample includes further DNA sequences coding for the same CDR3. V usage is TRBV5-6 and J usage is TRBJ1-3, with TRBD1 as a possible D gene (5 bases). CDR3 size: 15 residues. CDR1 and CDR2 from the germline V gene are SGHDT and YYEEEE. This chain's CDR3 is CASSKGSYSGNTIYF. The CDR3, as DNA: TGTGCCAGCAGTAAGGGGTCCTACTCTGGAAACACAATATATTTT.

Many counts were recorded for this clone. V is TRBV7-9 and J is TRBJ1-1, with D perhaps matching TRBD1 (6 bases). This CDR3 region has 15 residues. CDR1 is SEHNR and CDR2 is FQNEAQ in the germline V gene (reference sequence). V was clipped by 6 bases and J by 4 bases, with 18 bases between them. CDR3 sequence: CASRPATGQSTEAFF. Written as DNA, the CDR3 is TGTGCCAGCAGGCCGGCAACAGGGCAGAGCACTGAAGCTTTCTTT.

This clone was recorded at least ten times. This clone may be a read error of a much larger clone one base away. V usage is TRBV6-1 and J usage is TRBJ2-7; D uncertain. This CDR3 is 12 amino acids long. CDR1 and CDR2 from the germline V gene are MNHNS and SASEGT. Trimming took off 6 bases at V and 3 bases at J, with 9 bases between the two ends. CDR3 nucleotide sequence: TGTGCCAGCAGCACCCAGGTCTACGAGCAGTACTTC. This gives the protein CASSTQVYEQYF.

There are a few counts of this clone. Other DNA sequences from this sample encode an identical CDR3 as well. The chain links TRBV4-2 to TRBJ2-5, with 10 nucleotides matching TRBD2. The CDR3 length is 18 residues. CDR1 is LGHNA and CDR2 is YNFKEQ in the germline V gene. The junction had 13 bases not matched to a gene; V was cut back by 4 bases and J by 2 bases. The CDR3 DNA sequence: TGTGCCAGCAGCCCTTGGGCAGTAGCGGGGGGCGGTCAAGAGACCCAGTACTTC. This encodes CASSPWAVAGGGQETQYF.

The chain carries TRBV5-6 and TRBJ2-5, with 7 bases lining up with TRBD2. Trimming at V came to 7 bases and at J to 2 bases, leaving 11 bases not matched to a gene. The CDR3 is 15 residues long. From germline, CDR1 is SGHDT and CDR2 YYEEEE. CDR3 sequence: CASSWEGPLQETQYF. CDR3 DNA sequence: TGTGCCAGCTCCTGGGAGGGGCCCCTGCAAGAGACCCAGTACTTC.

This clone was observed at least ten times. CDR3 in DNA: TGTGCCAGCAGTGCGGGGGGCCAAGAGACCCAGTACTTC. Protein sequence: CASSAGGQETQYF. This chain connects TRBV2 to TRBJ2-5; TRBD2 agrees at 7 bases. Germline V gene sequence: CDR1 SNHLY, CDR2 FYNNEI. The ends lost 4 bases at V and 1 base at J; junction bases unmatched: 0. The CDR3 length is 13 residues.

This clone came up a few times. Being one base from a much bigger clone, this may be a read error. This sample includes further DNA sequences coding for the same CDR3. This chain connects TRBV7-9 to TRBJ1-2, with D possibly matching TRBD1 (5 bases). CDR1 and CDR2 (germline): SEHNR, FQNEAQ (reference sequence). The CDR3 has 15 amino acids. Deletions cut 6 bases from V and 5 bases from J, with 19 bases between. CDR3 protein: CASSFREVERYGYTF. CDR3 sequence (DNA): TGTGCCAGCAGTTTCAGGGAGGTGGAGCGGTATGGCTACACCTTC.

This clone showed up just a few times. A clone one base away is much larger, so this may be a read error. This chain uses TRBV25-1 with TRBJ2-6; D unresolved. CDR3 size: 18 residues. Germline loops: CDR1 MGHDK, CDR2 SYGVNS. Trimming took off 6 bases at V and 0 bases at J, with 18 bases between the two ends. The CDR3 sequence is CASSPPQVVISGANVLTF. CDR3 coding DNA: TGTGCCAGCAGCCCCCCCCAGGTAGTTATCTCTGGGGCCAACGTCCTGACTTTC.

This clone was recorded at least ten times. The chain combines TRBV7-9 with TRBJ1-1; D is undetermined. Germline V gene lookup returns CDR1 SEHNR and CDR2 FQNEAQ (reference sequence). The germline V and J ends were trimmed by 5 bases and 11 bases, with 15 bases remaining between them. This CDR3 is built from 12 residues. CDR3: CASSLPDGRAFF. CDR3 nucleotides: TGTGCCAGCAGCCTCCCTGACGGGAGGGCTTTCTTT.

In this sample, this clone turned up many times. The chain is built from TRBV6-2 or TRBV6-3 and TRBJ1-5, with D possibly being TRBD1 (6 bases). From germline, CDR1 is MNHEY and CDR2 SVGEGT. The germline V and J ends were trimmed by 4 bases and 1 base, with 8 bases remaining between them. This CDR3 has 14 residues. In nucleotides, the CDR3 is TGTGCCAGCAGTTTCGGGACAAGCAATCAGCCCCAGCATTTT. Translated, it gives CASSFGTSNQPQHF.